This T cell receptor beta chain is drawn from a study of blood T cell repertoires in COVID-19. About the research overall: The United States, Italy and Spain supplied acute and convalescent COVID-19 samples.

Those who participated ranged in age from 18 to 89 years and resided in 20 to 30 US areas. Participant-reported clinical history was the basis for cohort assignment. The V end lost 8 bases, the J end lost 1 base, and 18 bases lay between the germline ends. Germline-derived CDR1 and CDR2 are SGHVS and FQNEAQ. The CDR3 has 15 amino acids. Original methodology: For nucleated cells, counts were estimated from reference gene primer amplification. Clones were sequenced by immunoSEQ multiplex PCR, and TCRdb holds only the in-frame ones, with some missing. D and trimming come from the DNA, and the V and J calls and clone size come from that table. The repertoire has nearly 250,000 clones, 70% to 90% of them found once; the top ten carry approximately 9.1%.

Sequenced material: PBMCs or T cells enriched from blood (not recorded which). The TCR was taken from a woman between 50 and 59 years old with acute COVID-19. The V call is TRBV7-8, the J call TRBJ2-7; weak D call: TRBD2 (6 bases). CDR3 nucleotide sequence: TGTGCCAGCGTCTTGGGCGCGGGGCAATCCTACGAGCAGTACTTC. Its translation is CASVLGAGQSYEQYF.